This TCR beta chain was profiled in a study of T cell responses to AZD1222 COVID-19 vaccine. Findings of the study overall: Clonal diversity may have been underestimated in mostly white British donors. Spike was spanned by vaccine-associated CD4 TCRs, which were dominant at 160-218 and 743-854. Sampling captured repertoires only after the peak T cell response. Reportedly, nearly half the spike-specific TCRs target unmutated variant regions.

V dropped 0 bases and J dropped 5 bases, with 16 bases sitting between them. The CDR3 length is 16 residues. Germline CDR1 is MGHRA and CDR2 is YSYEKL. Data came from immunoSEQ multiplex PCR; TCRdb stores just in-frame clones and leaves some out. This table holds over 90,000 clones, about 90% found once. The sample holds one count of this clone. Its antigen is undetermined. The sample was peripheral blood, taken on day 0 of AZD1222 vaccination. This receptor was taken from an adult in good health. The chain employs TRBV4-1 and TRBJ1-1, with D perhaps TRBD1 (5 bases). CDR3 residues: CASSQEETMTETEAFF. CDR3 DNA sequence: TGCGCCAGCAGCCAAGAAGAGACCATGACAGAAACTGAAGCTTTCTTT.